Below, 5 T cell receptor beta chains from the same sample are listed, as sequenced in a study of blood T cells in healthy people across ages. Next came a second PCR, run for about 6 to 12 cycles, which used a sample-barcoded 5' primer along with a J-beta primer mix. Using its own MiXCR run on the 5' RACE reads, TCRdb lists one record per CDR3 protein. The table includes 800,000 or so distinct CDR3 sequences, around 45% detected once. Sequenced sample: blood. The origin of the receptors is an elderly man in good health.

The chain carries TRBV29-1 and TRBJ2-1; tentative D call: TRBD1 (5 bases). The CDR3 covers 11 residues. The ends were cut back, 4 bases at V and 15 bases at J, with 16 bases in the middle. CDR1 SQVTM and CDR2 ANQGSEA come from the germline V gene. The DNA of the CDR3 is TGCAGCGTTGTATTTCAGGACACCGCGTTCTTC. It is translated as CSVVFQDTAFF.

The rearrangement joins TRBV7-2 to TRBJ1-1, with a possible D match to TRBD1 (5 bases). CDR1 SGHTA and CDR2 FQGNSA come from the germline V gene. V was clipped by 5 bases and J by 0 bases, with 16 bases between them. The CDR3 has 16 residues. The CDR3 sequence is CASSLGTRWMNTEAFF. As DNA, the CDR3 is TGTGCCAGCAGCCTTGGGACCCGGTGGATGAACACTGAAGCTTTCTTT.

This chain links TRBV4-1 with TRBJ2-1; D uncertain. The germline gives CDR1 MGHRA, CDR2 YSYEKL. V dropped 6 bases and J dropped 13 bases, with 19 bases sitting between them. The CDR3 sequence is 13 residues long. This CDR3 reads CASSLSWGDIQFF. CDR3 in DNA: TGCGCCAGCAGTCTTTCGTGGGGTGACATTCAGTTCTTC.

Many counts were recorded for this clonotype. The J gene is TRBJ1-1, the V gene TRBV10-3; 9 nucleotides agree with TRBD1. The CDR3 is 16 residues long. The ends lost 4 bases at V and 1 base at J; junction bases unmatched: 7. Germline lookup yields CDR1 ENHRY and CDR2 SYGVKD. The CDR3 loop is CAISGSPGQGNTEAFF. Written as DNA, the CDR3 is TGTGCCATCAGTGGCTCTCCGGGACAGGGGAACACTGAAGCTTTCTTT.

The DNA of the CDR3 is TGTGCCAGCAGCTTAACCGGGGGCGCATTTACAGATACGCAGTATTTT. It codes for CASSLTGGAFTDTQYF. V and J are TRBV7-3 and TRBJ2-3; D may correspond to TRBD1 or TRBD2 (6 bases each). The CDR3 runs 16 residues. Germline V CDR1 and CDR2: SGHTA, FQGTGA. Trimming stripped 0 bases from V and 3 bases from J, with 13 bases between. The full variable domain, with the rest looked up from reference TRBV7-3 and TRBJ2-3, is GAGVSQTPSNKVTEKGKYVELRCDPISGHTALYWYRQSLGQGPEFLIYFQGTGAADDSGLPNDRFFAVRPEGSVSTLKIQRTERGDSAVYLCASSLTGGAFTDTQYFGPGTRLTVL.